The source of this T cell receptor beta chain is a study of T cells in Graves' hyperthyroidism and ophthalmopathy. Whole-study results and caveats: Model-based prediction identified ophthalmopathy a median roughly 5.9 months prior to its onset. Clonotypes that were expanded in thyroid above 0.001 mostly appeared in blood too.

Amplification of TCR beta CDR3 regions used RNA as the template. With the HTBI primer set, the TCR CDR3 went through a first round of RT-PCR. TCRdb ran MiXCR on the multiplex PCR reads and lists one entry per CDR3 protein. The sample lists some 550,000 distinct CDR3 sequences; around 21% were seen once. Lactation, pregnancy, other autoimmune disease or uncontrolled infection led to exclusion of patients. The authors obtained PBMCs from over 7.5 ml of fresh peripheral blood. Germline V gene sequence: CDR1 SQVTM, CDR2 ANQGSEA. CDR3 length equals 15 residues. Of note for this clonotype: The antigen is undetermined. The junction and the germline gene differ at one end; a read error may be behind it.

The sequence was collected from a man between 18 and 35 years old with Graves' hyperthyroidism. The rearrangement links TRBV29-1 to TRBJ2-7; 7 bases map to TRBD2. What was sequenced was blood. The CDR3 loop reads CSVGIPAAGSYDQYF. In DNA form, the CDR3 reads TGCAGCGTTGGAATTCCGGCAGCGGGGTCCTACGATCAGTACTTC.